The 22 T cell receptor beta chains listed next were all sequenced from one sample in a study of cytomegalovirus exposure and HLA in healthy donors. The primer mix had 60 Vbeta and 13 Jbeta primers. TCRdb's copy holds only in-frame clones and misses some; the assay was immunoSEQ multiplex PCR. The data contain 100,000 or so clones, around four fifths of them singletons. Sequencing input: PBMCs. The source of these receptors is a woman aged 35 to 49 in good health and CMV-seropositive.

The rearrangement uses TRBV6-5 and TRBJ1-5; D unresolved. Germline V gene data show CDR1 as MNHEY and CDR2 as SVGAGI. This CDR3 is built from 14 residues. V was clipped by 6 bases and J by 9 bases, with 18 bases between them. The CDR3 sequence is CASRLTRTSGPQHF. In DNA form, the CDR3 reads TGTGCCAGCAGGCTCACTAGAACGAGTGGGCCCCAGCATTTT.

The V call is TRBV28, the J call TRBJ2-3; D uncertain. The V end was cut by 3 bases, the J end by 4 bases, with 11 bases between. Germline lookup yields CDR1 MDHEN and CDR2 SYDVKM. The CDR3 spans 14 residues. The DNA of the CDR3 is TGTGCCAGCAGTTTTATCTCTACCTCAGATACGCAGTATTTT. Translated, it gives CASSFISTSDTQYF.

The chain uses TRBV5-5 and TRBJ2-5, with D uncertain. The CDR3 totals 14 residues. Germline CDR1 and CDR2: SGHKS and YYEKEE (reference sequence). The V end lost 1 base, the J end lost 2 bases, and 9 bases lay between the germline ends. CDR3 in DNA: TGTGCCAGCAGCTTGAGACTGCAGCAAGAGACCCAGTACTTC. Its protein product is CASSLRLQQETQYF.

The chain employs TRBV2 and TRBJ2-1, with TRBD2 identical over 12 bases. V lost 3 bases, J lost 7 bases, and 4 bases stayed unmatched. CDR3 size: 15 residues. CDR1 and CDR2 (germline): SNHLY, FYNNEI. The CDR3 DNA reads as TGTGCCAGCAGTGACTCCCTAGCGGGAGGGAATGAGCAGTTCTTC. This gives the protein CASSDSLAGGNEQFF.

About this clone: One end of the junction does not line up with germline, which may come from a read error. The V and J genes are TRBV7-9 and TRBJ1-3; D is undetermined. Looked up from germline, CDR1 is SEHNR and CDR2 is FQNEAQ (reference sequence). The CDR3 is 16 residues long. The CDR3 is CSSSGAGSPFANTIYF. For the CDR3, the DNA is TGTTCCAGCAGTGGCGCCGGGTCCCCATTCGCGAACACCATATATTTT.

Only a few counts were recorded for this clone. The rearrangement links TRBV6-4 to TRBJ2-6; D uncertain. Per germline, CDR1 MRHNA and CDR2 SNTAGT. The CDR3 has 14 residues. The germline V and J ends were trimmed by 4 bases and 0 bases, with 4 bases remaining between them. CDR3 in amino acids: CASSVVSGANVLTF. The CDR3 nucleotides are TGTGCCAGCAGTGTCGTCTCTGGGGCCAACGTCCTGACTTTC.

The chain carries TRBV10-3 and TRBJ2-7, with TRBD1 matching 10 bases. Germline CDR1 and CDR2: ENHRY and SYGVKD. The CDR3 is 15 amino acids. With 1 base clipped from V and 5 bases from J, the junction kept 5 bases outside the gene matches. The CDR3 nucleotides are TGTGCCATCAGTGAGTGGGGGACAGGGGTTGACGAGCAGTACTTC. This codes for CAISEWGTGVDEQYF.

This clone was counted a few times. The rearrangement joins TRBV5-1 to TRBJ1-5, with D unresolved. V lost 0 bases and J lost 4, with 11 bases in between. The CDR3 is 15 amino acids. Germline loops: CDR1 SGHRS, CDR2 YFSETQ. The chain's CDR3 is CASSLDFGENQPQHF. The DNA of the CDR3 is TGCGCCAGCAGCTTGGATTTTGGAGAGAATCAGCCCCAGCATTTT.

The V gene is TRBV28, the J gene TRBJ2-6; perhaps TRBD2 as D (6 bases). V lost 3 bases and J 1 base, leaving 16 bases between the germline ends. The CDR3 length is 18 residues. CDR1 MDHEN and CDR2 SYDVKM come from the germline V gene. The CDR3 bases are TGTGCCAGCAGTTTGGGGGGACCTTTTTATTCTGGGGCCAACGTCCTGACTTTC. This translates into CASSLGGPFYSGANVLTF.

The V and J genes are TRBV28 and TRBJ2-5; D perhaps matches TRBD1 (6 bases). V shed 6 bases and J shed 5 bases, with 16 bases lying between them. The CDR3 totals 14 residues. Germline V gene sequence: CDR1 MDHEN, CDR2 SYDVKM. CDR3 region: CASSPGQFRETQYF. Written as DNA, the CDR3 is TGTGCCAGCAGCCCTGGACAGTTCAGGGAGACCCAGTACTTC.

The rearrangement uses TRBV4-2 and TRBJ1-1; TRBD1 matches at 10 bases. V shed 5 bases, J shed 4 bases, and the junction held 10 bases outside the gene matches. Germline V gene data show CDR1 as LGHNA and CDR2 as YNFKEQ. The CDR3 length is 16 residues. The CDR3 here is CASSYIWTGGGTEAFF. The CDR3 DNA sequence: TGTGCCAGCAGCTACATTTGGACAGGGGGGGGCACTGAAGCTTTCTTT.

The genes are TRBV28 and TRBJ2-5, with 10 bases that match TRBD2. Germline V CDR1 and CDR2: MDHEN, SYDVKM. This CDR3 has 14 amino acids. After removal of 9 bases from V and 5 bases from J, the junction contained 9 bases not matched to a gene. The CDR3 DNA is TGTGCCAGTAAGCGGGGGGGCCGCCGTGAGACCCAGTACTTC. Amino acids: CASKRGGRRETQYF.

This chain links TRBV5-1 with TRBJ2-1; tentative D call: TRBD2 (5 bases). Germline V gene lookup returns CDR1 SGHRS and CDR2 YFSETQ. Trimming left V 1 base short and J 4 bases short, with 9 bases between. The CDR3 contains 14 residues. The CDR3 here is CASSLRTGYNEQFF. CDR3 DNA: TGCGCCAGCAGCTTGAGGACGGGGTACAATGAGCAGTTCTTC.

About this clone itself: In the same sample, other DNA sequences code for this CDR3. This sequence joins TRBV2 and TRBJ1-2; no firm D call. V was pared by 4 bases and J by 4 bases, with 10 bases between. The CDR3 is 13 residues long. Looked up from germline, CDR1 is SNHLY and CDR2 is FYNNEI. The CDR3 region is CASSVLGLYGYTF. The CDR3 nucleotides read TGTGCCAGCAGTGTATTAGGACTCTATGGCTACACCTTC.

The chain is built from TRBV14 and TRBJ2-7; D perhaps matches TRBD2 (5 bases). V lost 6 bases, J lost 1 base, and 13 bases lay in between. Germline CDR1 is SGHDN and CDR2 is FVKESK. CDR3 length: 14 residues. The CDR3 protein is CASSGWERSYEQYF. The CDR3 DNA reads TGTGCCAGCAGTGGGTGGGAGAGGTCCTACGAGCAGTACTTC.

This chain joins TRBV5-6 and TRBJ1-3; 8 bases are shared with TRBD1. Trimming at V came to 3 bases and at J to 6 bases, leaving 2 bases not matched to a gene. CDR1 and CDR2 (germline): SGHDT, YYEEEE. CDR3 size: 13 residues. The CDR3 here is CASSSTGVNTIYF. The DNA for the CDR3 is TGTGCCAGCAGCTCGACAGGGGTAAACACCATATATTTT.

This clone has only one observation. The chain couples TRBV6-5 to TRBJ1-2, with TRBD1 matching 9 bases. The CDR3 has 15 residues. J gave up 7 bases and V 2 bases, and 8 bases lay outside the gene matches. Germline V gene sequence: CDR1 MNHEY, CDR2 SVGAGI. The CDR3: CASSYGHRGRGGYTF. Here the CDR3 DNA reads TGTGCCAGCAGTTACGGACACAGGGGGCGCGGTGGCTACACCTTC.

The chain recombines TRBV7-9 with TRBJ1-1; D is perhaps TRBD1 (6 bases). The CDR3 loop spans 16 amino acids. CDR1 and CDR2 from the germline V gene are SEHNR and FQNEAQ (reference sequence). V was trimmed by 1 base and J by 5 bases, leaving 17 bases between them. In nucleotides, the CDR3 is TGTGCCAGCAGCTTAGGGTCGGGGGGCGCAGGGACTGAAGCTTTCTTT. It is translated as CASSLGSGGAGTEAFF.

The gene calls are TRBV6-1 and TRBJ1-5; perhaps TRBD1 as D (6 bases). Germline-derived CDR1 and CDR2 are MNHNS and SASEGT. The CDR3 runs 15 residues. Trimming shortened V by 6 bases and J by 7 bases, and 19 bases separated the two germline ends. CDR3 sequence reads: CASSPTTLGGQPQHF. CDR3 sequence (DNA): TGTGCCAGCAGCCCTACCACTTTAGGGGGACAGCCCCAGCATTTT.

The chain combines TRBV10-3 with TRBJ1-1; 8 bases are shared with TRBD1. The J segment lost 1 base and the V segment lost 6 bases, leaving 4 bases of the junction unmatched. Germline V gene sequence: CDR1 ENHRY, CDR2 SYGVKD. The CDR3 length is 14 residues. CDR3 sequence (DNA): TGTGCCATCAGCCTACAGGGGGGGAACACTGAAGCTTTCTTT. Translated, it gives CAISLQGGNTEAFF.

The rearrangement links TRBV28 to TRBJ2-1; D ambiguous. The CDR3 is 15 residues long. V dropped 6 bases and J dropped 2 bases, with 14 bases sitting between them. Germline V gene data show CDR1 as MDHEN and CDR2 as SYDVKM. CDR3 nucleotide sequence: TGTGCCAGCAGGACCCAGGAAATCACCTACAATGAGCAGTTCTTC. This gives the protein CASRTQEITYNEQFF.

The rearrangement links TRBV9 to TRBJ1-5; TRBD1 is a possible D gene (5 bases). Germline CDR1 SGDLS, CDR2 YYNGEE. The CDR3 extends over 16 amino acids. V dropped 3 bases and J dropped 3 bases, with 16 bases sitting between them. As DNA, the CDR3 is TGTGCCAGCAGCGCTGGGGGAGGGGCCTCCAATCAGCCCCAGCATTTT. Protein product: CASSAGGGASNQPQHF.